A selection of T cell receptor beta chains follows, all from one sample in a study of CD8 T cells in Susac syndrome. MiXCR, applied by TCRdb to the immunoSEQ multiplex PCR reads, yields one record per CDR3 protein. In the table there are about 140,000 distinct CDR3 sequences, 94% of which are singletons. Material: CD8+ T cells from PBMCs. These receptors were taken from a human donor in good health. CDR3s include the opening cysteine and the closing phenylalanine or tryptophan.

>TRBJ2-5|TRBV4-2
CASSQVQGAFETQYF
>TRBJ2-5|TRBV7-9
CASTGRRQETQYF
>TRBJ2-5|TRBV13
CASSAPETPQETQYF
>TRBJ2-7|TRBV20-1
CSARGEGQSYEQYF
>TRBJ2-7|TRBV30
CAWSSSGSFDEQYF
>TRBJ1-2|TRBV27
CASSPGSPNYGYTF
>TRBJ1-1|TRBV30
CAWRIPLTDTEAFF
>TRBJ1-1|TRBV7-2
CASSLTSHTEAFF
>TRBJ2-2|TRBV12-3/TRBV12-4
CATVPGRPGGELFF
>TRBJ2-1|TRBV13
CASSFLTGINEQFF
>TRBJ1-4|TRBV9
CASSVGRNEKLFF
>TRBJ1-2|TRBV13
CASSSRGSYGYTF
>TRBJ1-1|TRBV7-8
CASSSLDREAFF
>TRBJ2-2|TRBV20-1
CSAREARATGELFF
>TRBJ1-1|TRBV12-3/TRBV12-4
CASSPPFPDLNTEAFF